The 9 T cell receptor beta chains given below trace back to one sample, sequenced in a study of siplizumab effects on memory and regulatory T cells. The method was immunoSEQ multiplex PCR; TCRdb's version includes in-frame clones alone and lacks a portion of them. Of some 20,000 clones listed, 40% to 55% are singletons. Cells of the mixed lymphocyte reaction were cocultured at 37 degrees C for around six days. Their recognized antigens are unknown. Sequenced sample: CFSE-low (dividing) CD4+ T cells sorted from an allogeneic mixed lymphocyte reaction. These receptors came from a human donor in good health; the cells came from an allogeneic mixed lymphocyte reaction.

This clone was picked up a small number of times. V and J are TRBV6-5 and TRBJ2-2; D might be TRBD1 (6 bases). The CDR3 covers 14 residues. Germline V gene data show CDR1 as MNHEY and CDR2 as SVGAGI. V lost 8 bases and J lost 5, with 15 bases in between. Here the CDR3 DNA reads TGTGCCAGCGGGGGCGGTAGGGAAACCGGGGAGCTGTTTTTT. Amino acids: CASGGGRETGELFF.

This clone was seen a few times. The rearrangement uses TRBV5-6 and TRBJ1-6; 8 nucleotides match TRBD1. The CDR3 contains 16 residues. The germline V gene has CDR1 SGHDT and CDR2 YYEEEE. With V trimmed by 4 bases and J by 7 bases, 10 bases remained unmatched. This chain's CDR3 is CASSPYRGEINSPLHF. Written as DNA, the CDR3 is TGTGCCAGCAGCCCCTACAGGGGGGAAATCAATTCACCCCTCCACTTT.

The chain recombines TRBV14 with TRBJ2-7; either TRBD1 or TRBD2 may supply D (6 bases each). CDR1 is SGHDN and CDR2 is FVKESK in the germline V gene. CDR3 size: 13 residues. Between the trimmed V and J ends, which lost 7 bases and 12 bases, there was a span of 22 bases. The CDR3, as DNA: TGTGCCAGCAACCTAAACGGGGGCCCCACCGCGTACTTC. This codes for CASNLNGGPTAYF.

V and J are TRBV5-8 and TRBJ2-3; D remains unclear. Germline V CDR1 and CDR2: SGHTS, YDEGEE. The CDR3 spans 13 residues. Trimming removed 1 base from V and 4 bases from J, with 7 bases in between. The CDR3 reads CASSLWVSDTQYF. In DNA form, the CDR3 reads TGTGCCAGCAGCTTGTGGGTTTCAGATACGCAGTATTTT.

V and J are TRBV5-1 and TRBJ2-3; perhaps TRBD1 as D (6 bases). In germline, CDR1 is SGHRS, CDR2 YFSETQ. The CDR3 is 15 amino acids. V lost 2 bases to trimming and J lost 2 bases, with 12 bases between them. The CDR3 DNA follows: TGCGCCAGCAGCTTACAGTCAGGGGACACAGATACGCAGTATTTT. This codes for CASSLQSGDTDTQYF. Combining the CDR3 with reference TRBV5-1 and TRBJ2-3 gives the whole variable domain KAGVTQTPRYLIKTRGQQVTLSCSPISGHRSVSWYQQTPGQGLQFLFEYFSETQRNKGNFPGRFSGRQFSNSRSEMNVSTLELGDSALYLCASSLQSGDTDTQYFGPGTRLTVL.

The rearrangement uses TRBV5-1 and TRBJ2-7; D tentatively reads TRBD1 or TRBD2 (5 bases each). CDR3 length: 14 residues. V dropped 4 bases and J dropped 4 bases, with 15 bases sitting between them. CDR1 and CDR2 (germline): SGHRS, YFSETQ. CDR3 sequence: CASSRGRGDYEQYF. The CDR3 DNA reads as TGCGCCAGCAGCCGGGGACGGGGCGATTACGAGCAGTACTTC.

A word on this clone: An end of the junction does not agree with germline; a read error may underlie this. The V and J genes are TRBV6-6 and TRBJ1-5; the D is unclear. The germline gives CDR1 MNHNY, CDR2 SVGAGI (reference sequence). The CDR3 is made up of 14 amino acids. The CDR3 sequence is CASSGATSNQPQHF. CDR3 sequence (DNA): TGCGCCAGCAGTGGAGCCACTAGCAATCAGCCCCAGCATTTT.

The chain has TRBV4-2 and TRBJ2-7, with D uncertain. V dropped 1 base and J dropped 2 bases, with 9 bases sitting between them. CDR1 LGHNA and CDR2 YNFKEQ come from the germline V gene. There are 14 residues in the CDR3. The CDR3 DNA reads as TGTGCCAGCAGCCAAGGGGCCATCGCCTACGAGCAGTACTTC. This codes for CASSQGAIAYEQYF.

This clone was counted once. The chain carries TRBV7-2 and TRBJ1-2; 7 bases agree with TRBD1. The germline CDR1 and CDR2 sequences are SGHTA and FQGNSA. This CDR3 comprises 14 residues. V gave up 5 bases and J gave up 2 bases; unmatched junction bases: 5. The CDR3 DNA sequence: TGTGCCAGCAGCGTAGGACAGGCGAACTATGGCTACACCTTC. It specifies CASSVGQANYGYTF.